This T cell receptor beta chain stems from a study of regulatory T cells in long-lasting Graves disease. CDR3 length: 14 residues. Losses at the gene ends were 1 base for V and 9 bases for J; bases not matched to a gene: 5. Germline assignment: CDR1 SGHTA and CDR2 FQGNSA. The TCR beta library used iRepertoire HTBI primers with Arm-PCR amplification of CDR3. MiXCR, run by TCRdb on the multiplex PCR reads, gives a single entry per CDR3 protein. The sample carries roughly 500,000 distinct CDR3 sequences, 13% recorded once. Described time point: newly diagnosed GD, antithyroid drugs for less than 3 months. PBMC RNA served as the TCR library source. The sample was also linked to a second study, of T cells in Graves' hyperthyroidism and ophthalmopathy.

The rearrangement joins TRBV7-2 to TRBJ2-1, with 8 bases that match TRBD2. The specimen was peripheral blood mononuclear cells (PBMCs), collected at new diagnosis, from a patient treated with antithyroid drugs. This TCR came from a man aged 25-45 years with Graves disease. This chain's CDR3 is CASSLGLAGTEQFF. In nucleotides, the CDR3 is TGTGCCAGCAGCTTAGGGCTAGCGGGTACTGAGCAGTTCTTC.